This TCR beta chain was captured by sequencing in a study of early T cells in non-severe SARS-CoV-2 infection. Unique molecular identifiers (one per individual cDNA molecule) were attached. One entry per CDR3 protein, called by TCRdb with MiXCR from the 5' RACE reads. Found here are about 120,000 distinct CDR3 sequences, 10% to 15% of them singletons; the top ten hold approximately 3.8%. Deletions cut 1 base from V and 3 bases from J, with 10 bases between. The germline V gene encodes CDR1 SGHRS and CDR2 YFSETQ. This CDR3 spans 15 amino acids. Many counts were recorded for this clonotype. The sequence was obtained from an adult who was a healthcare worker with PCR-confirmed SARS-CoV-2 infection or an uninfected control (not recorded which). The source material was whole blood, sampled at baseline. The chain is built from TRBV5-1 and TRBJ2-2; D is unclear. The CDR3 loop reads CASSLISVDTGELFF. In DNA, the CDR3 is TGCGCCAGCAGCTTGATCTCAGTGGACACCGGGGAGCTGTTTTTT.